This T cell receptor (beta chain) comes out of a study of vaccination effects on CD4 cells after COVID-19. Study in general: For each well, 1.5 million to 2.5 million PBMC were cultured with about 10 IU/ml IL-2 and around 9.6 ug/ml peptides.

This clone was picked up a small number of times. Its antigen is still unknown. The CDR3 is 12 amino acids. Germline V gene sequence: CDR1 KGHSH, CDR2 LQKENI. V was shortened by 3 bases and J by 7 bases, with 9 bases between the two germline ends. Scientists isolated CD4+ T cells after a roughly 10-day culture period ended. Participants each got two BNT162b2 or mRNA-1273 vaccine doses. IL-2 medium took the place of half the medium on both days 3 and 7. Produced via immunoSEQ multiplex PCR; TCRdb's table is partial and in-frame only. This sample carries 45,000 or so clones, roughly three quarters of them seen once, and the ten largest clones take over 6.5%.

The chain joins TRBV18 to TRBJ1-1; TRBD1 is a possible D gene (6 bases). The sequence derives from a human donor who received a COVID-19 vaccine. This specimen was CD4+ T cells from PBMCs cultured without peptide, taken after COVID-19 vaccination. CDR3 residues: CASSPTGIEAFF. In nucleotides, the CDR3 is TGTGCCAGCTCACCTACAGGGATTGAAGCTTTCTTT.